This TCR beta chain was observed in a study of regulatory T cells in long-lasting Graves disease. The V gene's germline CDR1 is MNHEY and CDR2 SVGEGT. CDR3 length equals 14 residues. Construction of the TCR beta libraries employed iRepertoire HTBI primers in conjunction with Arm-PCR of CDR3 regions. A single record per CDR3 protein comes from TCRdb applying MiXCR to the multiplex PCR reads. The sample comprises some 340,000 distinct CDR3 sequences, about 11% of which are singletons, and 18% rests with the top ten. At least ten counts were recorded for this clonotype. The junction shows a germline mismatch at one end, possibly a read error. Time point specified: newly diagnosed GD, antithyroid drugs for less than 3 months. From RNA extracted from PBMCs, the TCR library was made. These data were likewise used in another study, on T cells in Graves' hyperthyroidism and ophthalmopathy. From that report: The HTBI primer set was used in a first-round RT-PCR of the TCR CDR3.

This sequence was found in a woman aged 18 to 35 with Graves disease. This sample comprised peripheral blood mononuclear cells (PBMCs), obtained at new diagnosis, from a patient treated with antithyroid drugs. The V and J genes are TRBV6-2 or TRBV6-3 and TRBJ2-1; either TRBD1 or TRBD2 may fit D (6 bases each). CDR3 bases: TGCGCCAGCAGTGAGGGGGGACTCTACAATGAGCAGTTCTTC. Translating it yields CASSEGGLYNEQFF.